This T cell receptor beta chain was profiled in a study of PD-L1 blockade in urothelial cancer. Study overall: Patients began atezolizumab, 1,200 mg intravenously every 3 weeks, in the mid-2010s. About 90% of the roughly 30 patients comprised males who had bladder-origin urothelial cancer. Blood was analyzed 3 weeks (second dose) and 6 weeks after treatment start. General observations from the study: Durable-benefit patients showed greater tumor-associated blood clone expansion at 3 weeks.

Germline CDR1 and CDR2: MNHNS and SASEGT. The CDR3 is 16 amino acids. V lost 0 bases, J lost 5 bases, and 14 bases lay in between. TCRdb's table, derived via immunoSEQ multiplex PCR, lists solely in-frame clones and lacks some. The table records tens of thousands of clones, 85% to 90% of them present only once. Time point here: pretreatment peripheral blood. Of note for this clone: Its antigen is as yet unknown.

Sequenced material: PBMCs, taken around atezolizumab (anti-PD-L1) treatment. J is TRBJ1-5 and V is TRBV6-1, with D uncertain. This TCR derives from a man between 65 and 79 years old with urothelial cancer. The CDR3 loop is CASSEAAGRQYQPQHF. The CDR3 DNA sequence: TGTGCCAGCAGTGAAGCGGCGGGCAGGCAGTATCAGCCCCAGCATTTT.